This entry lists 13 T cell receptor beta chains sequenced from one sample in a study of cytomegalovirus exposure and HLA in healthy donors. The data were produced by immunoSEQ multiplex PCR, yet TCRdb's version contains in-frame clones alone and is incomplete. The data hold 100,000 to 130,000 clones, with 95% observed a single time. Sequences were obtained from PBMCs. The receptors originated from a woman under 30 in good health and CMV-seronegative.

V gene TRBV6-1 combines with J gene TRBJ2-3, with D perhaps matching TRBD2 (5 bases). CDR1 and CDR2 (germline): MNHNS, SASEGT. This CDR3 comprises 15 residues. V lost 3 bases to trimming and J lost 1 base, with 11 bases between them. The CDR3 here is CASSDGETGTDTQYF. The CDR3 DNA reads TGTGCCAGCAGTGACGGGGAAACTGGCACAGATACGCAGTATTTT.

The V gene is TRBV5-8, the J gene TRBJ2-1; tentative D call: TRBD1 (6 bases). CDR1 and CDR2 (germline): SGHTS, YDEGEE. The germline V and J ends were trimmed by 4 bases and 5 bases, with 22 bases remaining between them. This CDR3 contains 17 residues. The CDR3 spells CASSTPGHWDGDNEQFF. CDR3 sequence (DNA): TGTGCCAGCAGCACACCGGGACATTGGGATGGTGACAATGAGCAGTTCTTC.

The genes are TRBV7-9 and TRBJ1-1; weak D call: TRBD1 (5 bases). The germline V gene has CDR1 SEHNR and CDR2 FQNEAQ (reference sequence). The V gene lost 6 bases and the J gene lost 1 base, with 9 bases spanning the gap. The CDR3 loop spans 13 amino acids. The CDR3 is CASRRRENTEAFF. In DNA, the CDR3 is TGTGCCAGCAGGCGCAGGGAGAACACTGAAGCTTTCTTT.

The chain employs TRBV11-2 and TRBJ2-3, with 10 bases matching TRBD1. V shed 5 bases and J 2 bases; nucleotides not matched to a gene: 13. In germline, CDR1 is SGHAT, CDR2 FQNNGV. The CDR3 runs to 18 residues. In nucleotides, the CDR3 is TGTGCCAGCAGCCCACAGACGGACAGGGGGACCATCACAGATACGCAGTATTTT. This codes for CASSPQTDRGTITDTQYF.

The sample holds one count of this clone. The rearrangement uses TRBV19 and TRBJ1-5, with D tentatively TRBD1 (6 bases). The germline V gene encodes CDR1 LNHDA and CDR2 SQIVND (reference sequence). The CDR3 consists of 15 residues. Trimming pared 3 bases from V and 3 bases from J, leaving 12 bases between. This CDR3 reads CASSIPTGPNQPQHF. CDR3 DNA: TGTGCCAGTAGTATCCCGACAGGCCCCAATCAGCCCCAGCATTTT.

V is TRBV7-2 and J is TRBJ2-2; D might be TRBD1 (5 bases). The CDR3 has 14 amino acids. V dropped 0 bases and J dropped 6 bases, with 8 bases sitting between them. CDR1 SGHTA and CDR2 FQGNSA come from the germline V gene. CDR3 nucleotide sequence: TGTGCCAGCAGCTTAGCGGGGCCCGCCGGGGAGCTGTTTTTT. The encoded protein is CASSLAGPAGELFF.

This clone has only one observation. The genes are TRBV2 and TRBJ1-5, with 8 bases aligning to TRBD1. V lost 3 bases, J lost 2 bases, and 3 bases stayed unmatched. The germline V gene encodes CDR1 SNHLY and CDR2 FYNNEI. The CDR3 consists of 15 residues. The CDR3 sequence: CASSDSTGGNQPQHF. Here the CDR3 DNA reads TGTGCCAGCAGTGACTCGACAGGGGGCAATCAGCCCCAGCATTTT.

This clone appeared a single time. V is TRBV6-5 and J is TRBJ1-1, with D possibly being TRBD1 (6 bases). V gave up 6 bases and J gave up 1 base, with 15 bases separating them. From germline, CDR1 is MNHEY and CDR2 SVGAGI. There are 15 residues in the CDR3. The CDR3 DNA reads TGTGCCAGCAGGCCGGACGGGGGGCCGAACACTGAAGCTTTCTTT. Encoded protein: CASRPDGGPNTEAFF.

V and J are TRBV28 and TRBJ2-6, with D uncertain. Trimming cost V 5 bases and J 0 bases, with 5 bases left between them. The CDR3 is made up of 14 amino acids. In germline, CDR1 is MDHEN, CDR2 SYDVKM. The CDR3 nucleotides read TGTGCCAGCAGTCCCAACTCTGGGGCCAACGTCCTGACTTTC. Its protein product is CASSPNSGANVLTF.

The chain is built from TRBV29-1 and TRBJ2-7, with 8 bases fitting TRBD2. The CDR3 sequence is 14 residues long. The trim removed 1 base at V and 2 bases at J, leaving 4 bases unmatched. The germline gives CDR1 SQVTM, CDR2 ANQGSEA. The CDR3 region has the DNA TGCAGCGTTGAAGCAGCGGGGGAAACCTACGAGCAGTACTTC. This sequence encodes CSVEAAGETYEQYF.

The genes are TRBV5-1 and TRBJ1-1, with 10 bases matching TRBD1. This CDR3 is 14 amino acids long. Losses at the gene ends were 4 bases for V and 5 bases for J; bases not matched to a gene: 5. From germline, CDR1 is SGHRS and CDR2 YFSETQ. The CDR3 region has the DNA TGCGCCAGCAGCCGGGACAGGGGACGGACTGAAGCTTTCTTT. Translation gives CASSRDRGRTEAFF. The full variable domain, in which reference TRBV5-1 and TRBJ1-1 provide the parts outside the CDR3, is KAGVTQTPRYLIKTRGQQVTLSCSPISGHRSVSWYQQTPGQGLQFLFEYFSETQRNKGNFPGRFSGRQFSNSRSEMNVSTLELGDSALYLCASSRDRGRTEAFFGQGTRLTVV.

The V gene is TRBV28, the J gene TRBJ2-7; 9 bases fit TRBD1. V was clipped by 5 bases and J by 2 bases; unmatched bases: 4. In germline, CDR1 is MDHEN, CDR2 SYDVKM. CDR3 length: 14 residues. CDR3 sequence: CASSTGGVTYEQYF. In nucleotides, the CDR3 is TGTGCCAGCAGTACAGGGGGCGTCACCTACGAGCAGTACTTC.

The chain combines TRBV28 with TRBJ2-1; 13 positions agree with TRBD2. The CDR3 runs 14 residues. Unmatched junction bases numbered 0, after V lost 6 bases and J lost 4 bases. The germline CDR1 and CDR2 sequences are MDHEN and SYDVKM. The CDR3 spells CASRTSGGYNEQFF. The CDR3 bases are TGTGCCAGCAGGACTAGCGGGGGGTACAATGAGCAGTTCTTC.